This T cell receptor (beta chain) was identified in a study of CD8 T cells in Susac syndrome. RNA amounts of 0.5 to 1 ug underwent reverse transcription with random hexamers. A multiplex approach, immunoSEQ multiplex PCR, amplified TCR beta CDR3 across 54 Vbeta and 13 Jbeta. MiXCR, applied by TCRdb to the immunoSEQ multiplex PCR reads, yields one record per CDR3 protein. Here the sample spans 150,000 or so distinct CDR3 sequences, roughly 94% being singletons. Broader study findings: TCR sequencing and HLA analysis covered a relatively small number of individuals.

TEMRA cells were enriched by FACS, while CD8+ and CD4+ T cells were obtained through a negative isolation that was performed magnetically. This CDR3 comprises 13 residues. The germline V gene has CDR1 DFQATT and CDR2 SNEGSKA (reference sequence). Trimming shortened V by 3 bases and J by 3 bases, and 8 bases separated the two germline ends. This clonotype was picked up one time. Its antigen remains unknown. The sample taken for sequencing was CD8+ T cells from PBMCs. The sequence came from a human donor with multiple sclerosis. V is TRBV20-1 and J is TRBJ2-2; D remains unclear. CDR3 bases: TGCAGTGCTAGGGACGGGTACACCGGGGAGCTGTTTTTT. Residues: CSARDGYTGELFF.